Listed below are T cell receptor beta chains from one sample, sequenced in a study of graft-versus-host responses after intestinal transplantation. Measured with immunoSEQ multiplex PCR; TCRdb has only the in-frame clones, and not every one. This table has 20,000 or so clones, around 79% appearing once. The specimen was PBMCs, collected 14 days after transplant. The receptors come from a human patient who received an intestinal transplant, so some T cells may come from the graft donor. Both conserved end residues are part of each CDR3. A D gene is named only where the DNA matches it firmly. Clone size, where shown, is once, few, many, or a class for clones that have expanded.

TRBV4-1	TRBJ1-3	NA	TRBD1	TGCGCCAGCAGCCAAGATAAGAAGGGGGCGAGAAGCTCTGGAAACACCATATATTTT	CASSQDKKGARSSGNTIYF
TRBV2	TRBJ2-4	once	NA	TGTGCCAGCAGGGCCCGGGTGAGAAAAAACATTCAGTACTTC	CASRARVRKNIQYF
TRBV25-1	TRBJ2-5	NA	NA	TGTGCCAGCAGTGAGGGGCTAGAGGAAGAGACCCAGTACTTC	CASSEGLEEETQYF
TRBV28	TRBJ1-1	NA	NA	TGTGCCAGCAGTCAGGGCACTGAAGCTTTCTTT	CASSQGTEAFF
TRBV5-1	TRBJ2-1	NA	NA	TGCGCCAGCAGCTTGGGGGTAAATGAGCAGTTCTTC	CASSLGVNEQFF
TRBV13	TRBJ2-5	once	NA	TGTGCCAGCAGCTCCTCCGGCACTAGGGTACTCCAAGAGACCCAGTACTTC	CASSSSGTRVLQETQYF
TRBV5-4	TRBJ2-1	NA	TRBD2	TGTGCCAGCAGTCTTAGCGGGGTCGAGCAGTTCTTC	CASSLSGVEQFF
TRBV9	TRBJ1-5	NA	TRBD1	TGTGCCAGCAGCCTAGAGGGACAGGGGAATCAGCCCCAGCATTTT	CASSLEGQGNQPQHF
TRBV16	TRBJ2-7	NA	TRBD1	TGTGCCAGCAGCATAGACAGGGGGCCCGTCATCTACGAGCAGTACTTC	CASSIDRGPVIYEQYF
TRBV6-5	TRBJ1-6	NA	TRBD1	TGTGCCAGCAGTTACGCCTGGACAGGGGGAACCCCACCCCTCCACTTT	CASSYAWTGGTPPLHF
TRBV15	TRBJ1-5	NA	NA	TGTGCCACCAGCAGAGATACGGGGAATCAGCCCCAGCATTTT	CATSRDTGNQPQHF
TRBV10-3	TRBJ1-1	NA	NA	TGTGCCATCAGTGAAGGGGGGCTGGAGACTGAAGCTTTCTTT	CAISEGGLETEAFF
TRBV10-1	TRBJ2-7	few	TRBD2	TGCGCCAGCAGTGATCTAGCGGGAGGGTCTGGCGAGCAGTACTTC	CASSDLAGGSGEQYF
TRBV10-3	TRBJ2-2	NA	NA	TGTGCCATCAGTGAGCGGGACACCGGGGAGCTGTTTTTT	CAISERDTGELFF
TRBV4-1	TRBJ2-7	NA	NA	TGCGCCAGCAGCCAAGTCTGGGGGGAAGGGGTCTACGAGCAGTACTTC	CASSQVWGEGVYEQYF
TRBV5-1	TRBJ1-6	few	NA	TGCGCCAGCAGCTTGGGCAGGGAGGGTTCACCCCTCCACTTT	CASSLGREGSPLHF
TRBV5-4	TRBJ2-3	NA	NA	TGTGCCAGCAGCAGGGACAGCACAGATACGCAGTATTTT	CASSRDSTDTQYF
TRBV13	TRBJ1-3	NA	TRBD1	TGTGCCAGCAGCTTACGACAGGGCCCTGGAAACACCATATATTTT	CASSLRQGPGNTIYF
TRBV19	TRBJ2-1	NA	NA	TGTGCCAGTAGTATAGGGACTAAAACCTCGGGGGATGAGCAGTTCTTC	CASSIGTKTSGDEQFF
TRBV6-1	TRBJ1-2	NA	NA	TGTGCCAGCAGTGAAAACGGACTGCCAGCTAACTATGGCTACACCTTC	CASSENGLPANYGYTF
TRBV5-6	TRBJ1-2	NA	NA	TGTGCCAGCAGCCAAAGTGAAGCTAACTATGGCTACACCTTC	CASSQSEANYGYTF
TRBV7-9	TRBJ2-5	once	TRBD2	TGTGCCAGCAGTTCCCCACTCCTAGCGGTACAAGAGACCCAGTACTTC	CASSSPLLAVQETQYF
TRBV29-1	TRBJ2-1	NA	NA	TGCAGCGTCGGACAGGAATCGGGGGGTGAGCAGTTCTTC	CSVGQESGGEQFF